This section outlines one T cell receptor (beta chain) sequence together with its context. Its antigen is currently unknown. Sequence at one end of the junction differs from germline and may be a read error. The data belong to a study of OX40 agonist ivuxolimab in advanced cancers. Across the whole study: Age averaged around 58 years (range roughly 23 to 85), and more than 80% were male.

Germline-derived CDR1 and CDR2 are SSHAT and FNYEAQ (reference sequence). The CDR3 has 15 residues. Produced via immunoSEQ multiplex PCR; TCRdb's table is partial and in-frame only. The sample contains 56,000 or so clones, roughly 85% of which appear only once. Study results and caveats: On average, CD8+ T cells showed a greater number of expanded clones than CD4+.

The origin of this receptor is an adult with an advanced solid tumor such as melanoma, head and neck, liver or kidney cancer. This rearrangement joins TRBV7-7 to TRBJ2-1; 11 nucleotides agree with TRBD2. Sequenced here: CD4+ or CD8+ T cells sorted from blood, sampled in a trial of the OX40 agonist ivuxolimab. The CDR3 DNA reads as TGTGCTAGCAGCTTAGCGGGGGGGCCCTACAATGAGCAGTTCTTC. Its translation is CASSLAGGPYNEQFF.